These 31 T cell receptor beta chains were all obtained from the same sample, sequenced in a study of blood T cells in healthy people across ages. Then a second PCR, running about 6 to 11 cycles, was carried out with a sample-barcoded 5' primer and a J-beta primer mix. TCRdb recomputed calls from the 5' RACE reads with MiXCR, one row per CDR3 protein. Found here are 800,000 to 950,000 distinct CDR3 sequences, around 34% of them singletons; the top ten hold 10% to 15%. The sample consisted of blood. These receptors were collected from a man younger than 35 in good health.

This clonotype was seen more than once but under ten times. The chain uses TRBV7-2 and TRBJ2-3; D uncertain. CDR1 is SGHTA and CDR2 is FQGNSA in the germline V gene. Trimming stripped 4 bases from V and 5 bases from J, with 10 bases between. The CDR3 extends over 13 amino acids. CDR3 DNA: TGTGCCAGCAGCTCCGACTGGAGAGATACGCAGTATTTT. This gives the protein CASSSDWRDTQYF.

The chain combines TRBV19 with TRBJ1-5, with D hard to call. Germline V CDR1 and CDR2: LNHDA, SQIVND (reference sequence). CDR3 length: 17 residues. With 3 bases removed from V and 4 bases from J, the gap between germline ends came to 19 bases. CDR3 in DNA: TGTGCCAGTAGTATTTCCTCCGGGCGGCAGAGAAATCAGCCCCAGCATTTT. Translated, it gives CASSISSGRQRNQPQHF. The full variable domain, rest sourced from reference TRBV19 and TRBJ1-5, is DGGITQSPKYLFRKEGQNVTLSCEQNLNHDAMYWYRQDPGQGLRLIYYSQIVNDFQKGDIAEGYSVSREKKESFPLTVTSAQKNPTAFYLCASSISSGRQRNQPQHFGDGTRLSIL.

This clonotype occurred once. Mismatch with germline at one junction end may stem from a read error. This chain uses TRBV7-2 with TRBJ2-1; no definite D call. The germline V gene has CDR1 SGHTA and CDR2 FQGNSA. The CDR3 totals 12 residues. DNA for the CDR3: TGTGCCAGCAGCTTAGAAGTAGGTGAGCAGCTCTTC. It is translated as CASSLEVGEQLF.

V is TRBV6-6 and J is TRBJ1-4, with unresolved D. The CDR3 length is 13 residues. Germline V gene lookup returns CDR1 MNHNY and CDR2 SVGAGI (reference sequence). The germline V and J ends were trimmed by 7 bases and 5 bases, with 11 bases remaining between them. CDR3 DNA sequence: TGTGCCAGCAAGGCGCCTGAAAATGAAAAACTGTTTTTT. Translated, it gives CASKAPENEKLFF.

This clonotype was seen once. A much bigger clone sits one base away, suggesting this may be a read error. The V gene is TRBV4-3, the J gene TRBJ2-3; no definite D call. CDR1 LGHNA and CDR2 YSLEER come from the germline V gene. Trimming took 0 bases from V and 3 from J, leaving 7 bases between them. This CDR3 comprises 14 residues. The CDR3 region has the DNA TGCGCCAGCAGCCAAGAGCGGCGGACAGATACGCAGTATTTT. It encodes CASSQERRTDTQYF.

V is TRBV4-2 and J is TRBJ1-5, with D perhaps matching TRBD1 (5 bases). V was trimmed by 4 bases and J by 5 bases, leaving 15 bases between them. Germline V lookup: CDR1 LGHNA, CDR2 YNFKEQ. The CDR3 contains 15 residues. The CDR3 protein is CASSRGTVGYQPQHF. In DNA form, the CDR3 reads TGTGCCAGCAGCCGCGGGACGGTGGGGTATCAGCCCCAGCATTTT.

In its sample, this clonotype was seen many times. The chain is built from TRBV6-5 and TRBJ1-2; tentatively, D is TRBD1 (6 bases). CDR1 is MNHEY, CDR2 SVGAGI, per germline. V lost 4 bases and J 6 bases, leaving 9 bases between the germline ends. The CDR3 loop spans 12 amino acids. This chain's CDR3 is CASSFGDNGYTF. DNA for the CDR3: TGTGCCAGCAGTTTTGGGGACAATGGCTACACCTTC.

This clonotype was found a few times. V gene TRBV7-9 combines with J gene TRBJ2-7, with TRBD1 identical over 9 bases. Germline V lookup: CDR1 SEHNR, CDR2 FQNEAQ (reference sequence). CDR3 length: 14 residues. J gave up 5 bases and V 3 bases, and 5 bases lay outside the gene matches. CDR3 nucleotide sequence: TGTGCCAGCAGCTTCCCGGGACAGGGCCACGAGCAGTACTTC. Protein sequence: CASSFPGQGHEQYF.

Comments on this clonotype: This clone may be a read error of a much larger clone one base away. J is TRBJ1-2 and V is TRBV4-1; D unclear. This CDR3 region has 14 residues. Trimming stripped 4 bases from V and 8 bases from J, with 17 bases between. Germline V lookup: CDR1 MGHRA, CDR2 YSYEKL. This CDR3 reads CASSREGRPRGYTF. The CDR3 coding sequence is TGCGCCAGCAGCCGAGAAGGCCGGCCACGAGGCTACACCTTC.

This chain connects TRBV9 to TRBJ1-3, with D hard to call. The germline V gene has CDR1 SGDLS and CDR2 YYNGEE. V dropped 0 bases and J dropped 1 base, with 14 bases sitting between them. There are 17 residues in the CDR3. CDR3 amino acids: CASSVGGRSLSGNTIYF. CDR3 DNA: TGTGCCAGCAGCGTAGGGGGAAGGTCACTATCTGGAAACACCATATATTTT.

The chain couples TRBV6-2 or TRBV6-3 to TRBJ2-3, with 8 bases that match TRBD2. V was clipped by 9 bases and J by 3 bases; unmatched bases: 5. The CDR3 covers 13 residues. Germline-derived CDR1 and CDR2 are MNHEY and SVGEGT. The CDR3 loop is CASDAGGTDTQYF. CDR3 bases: TGTGCCAGTGACGCGGGGGGAACAGATACGCAGTATTTT.

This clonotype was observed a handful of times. The CDR3 loop is CASSPHVGTGGILETQYF. Here the CDR3 DNA reads TGTGCCAGCAGTCCCCACGTCGGGACAGGGGGTATCTTGGAGACCCAGTACTTC. J is TRBJ2-5 and V is TRBV7-9, with TRBD1 identical over 11 bases. Germline CDR1 is SEHNR and CDR2 is FQNEAQ (reference sequence). V shed 6 bases, J shed 5 bases, and the junction held 17 bases outside the gene matches. The CDR3 length is 18 residues.

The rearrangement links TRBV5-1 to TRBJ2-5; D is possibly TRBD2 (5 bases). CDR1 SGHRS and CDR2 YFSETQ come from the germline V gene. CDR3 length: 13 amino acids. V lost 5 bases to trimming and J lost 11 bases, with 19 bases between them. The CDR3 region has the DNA TGCGCCAGCAGTCTGGACTTAGACAATGAGCAGTACTTC. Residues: CASSLDLDNEQYF.

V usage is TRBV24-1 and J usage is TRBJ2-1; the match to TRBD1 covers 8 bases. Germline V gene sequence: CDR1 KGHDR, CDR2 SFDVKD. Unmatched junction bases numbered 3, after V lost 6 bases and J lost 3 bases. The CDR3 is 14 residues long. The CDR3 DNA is TGTGCCACCAGTACTGACAGGGGCTACAATGAGCAGTTCTTC. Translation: CATSTDRGYNEQFF.

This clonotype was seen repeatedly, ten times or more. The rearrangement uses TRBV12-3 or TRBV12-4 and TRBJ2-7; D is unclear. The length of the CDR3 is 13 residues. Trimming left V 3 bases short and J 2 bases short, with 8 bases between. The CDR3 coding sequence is TGTGCCAGCAGTTTTGGTATCCCCTACGAGCAGTACTTC. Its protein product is CASSFGIPYEQYF.

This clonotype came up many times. The CDR3 nucleotides are TGTGCCATCAGTGAATTAAGGACTATCTCCTACGAGCAGTACTTC. Residues: CAISELRTISYEQYF. The rearrangement joins TRBV10-3 to TRBJ2-7; TRBD2 is a possible D gene (6 bases). The CDR3 contains 15 residues. The ends were cut back, 3 bases at V and 0 bases at J, with 12 bases in the middle. Germline V CDR1 and CDR2: ENHRY, SYGVKD.

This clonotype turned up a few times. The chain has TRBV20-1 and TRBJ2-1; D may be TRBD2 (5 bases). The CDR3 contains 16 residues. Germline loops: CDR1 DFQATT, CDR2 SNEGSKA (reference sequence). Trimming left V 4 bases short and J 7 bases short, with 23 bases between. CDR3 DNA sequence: TGCAGTGCTACTCCCCGAACTAGTTTCGTCGGAAATGAGCAGTTCTTC. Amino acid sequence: CSATPRTSFVGNEQFF.

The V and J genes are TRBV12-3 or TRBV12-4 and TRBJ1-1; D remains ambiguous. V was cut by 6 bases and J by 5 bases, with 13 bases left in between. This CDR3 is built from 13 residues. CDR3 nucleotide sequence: TGTGCCAGCAGGCCTCAGGTTATGACTGAAGCTTTCTTT. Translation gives CASRPQVMTEAFF.

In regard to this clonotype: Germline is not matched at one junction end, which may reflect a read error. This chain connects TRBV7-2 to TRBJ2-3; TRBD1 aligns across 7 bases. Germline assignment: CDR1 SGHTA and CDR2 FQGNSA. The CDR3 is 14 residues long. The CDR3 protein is CASSQDRSTGTQYF. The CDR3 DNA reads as TGTGCCAGCAGCCAGGACAGGAGCACAGGTACGCAGTATTTT.

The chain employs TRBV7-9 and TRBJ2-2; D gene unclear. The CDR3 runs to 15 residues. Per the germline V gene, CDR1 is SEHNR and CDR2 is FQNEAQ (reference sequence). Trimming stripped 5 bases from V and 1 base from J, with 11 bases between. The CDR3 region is CASSPLSRNTGELFF. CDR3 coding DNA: TGTGCCAGCAGCCCCTTAAGTCGGAACACCGGGGAGCTGTTTTTT. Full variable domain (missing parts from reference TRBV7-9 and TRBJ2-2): DTGVSQNPRHKITKRGQNVTFRCDPISEHNRLYWYRQTLGQGPEFLTYFQNEAQLEKSRLLSDRFSAERPKGSFSTLEIQRTEQGDSAMYLCASSPLSRNTGELFFGEGSRLTVL.

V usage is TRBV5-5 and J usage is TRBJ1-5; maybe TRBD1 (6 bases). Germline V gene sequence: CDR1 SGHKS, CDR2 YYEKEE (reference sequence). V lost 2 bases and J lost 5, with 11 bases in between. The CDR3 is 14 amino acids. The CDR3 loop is CASSFDRNDQPQHF. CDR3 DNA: TGTGCCAGCAGCTTCGACAGGAATGATCAGCCCCAGCATTTT.

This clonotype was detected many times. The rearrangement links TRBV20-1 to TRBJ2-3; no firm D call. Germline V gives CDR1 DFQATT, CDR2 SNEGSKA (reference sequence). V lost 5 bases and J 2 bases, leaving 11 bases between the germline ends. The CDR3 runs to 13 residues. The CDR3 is CSALDGITDTQYF. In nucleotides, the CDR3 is TGCAGTGCTTTGGACGGAATCACAGATACGCAGTATTTT.

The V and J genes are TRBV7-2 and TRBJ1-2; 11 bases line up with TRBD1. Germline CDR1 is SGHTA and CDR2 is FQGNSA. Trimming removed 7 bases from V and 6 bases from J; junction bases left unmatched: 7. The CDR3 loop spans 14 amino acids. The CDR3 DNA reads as TGTGCCAGCACCATTGGACAGGGGGCTGATGGCTACACCTTC. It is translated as CASTIGQGADGYTF.

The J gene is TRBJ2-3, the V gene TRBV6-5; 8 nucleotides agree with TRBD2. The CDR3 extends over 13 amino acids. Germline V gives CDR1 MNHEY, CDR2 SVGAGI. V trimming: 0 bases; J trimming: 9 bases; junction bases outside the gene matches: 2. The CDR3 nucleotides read TGTGCCAGCAGTTACTCTACGGGGGGGACGCAGTATTTT. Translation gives CASSYSTGGTQYF.

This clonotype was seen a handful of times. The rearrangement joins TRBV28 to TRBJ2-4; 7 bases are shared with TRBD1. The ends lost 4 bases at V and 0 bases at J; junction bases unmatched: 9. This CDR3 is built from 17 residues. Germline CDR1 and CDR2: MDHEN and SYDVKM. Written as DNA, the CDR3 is TGTGCCAGCAGTTCGGGACAGCTATCCCTAGCCAAAAACATTCAGTACTTC. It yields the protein CASSSGQLSLAKNIQYF. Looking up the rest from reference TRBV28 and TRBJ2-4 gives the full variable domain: DVKVTQSSRYLVKRTGEKVFLECVQDMDHENMFWYRQDPGLGLRLIYFSYDVKMKEKGDIPEGYSVSREKKERFSLILESASTNQTSMYLCASSSGQLSLAKNIQYFGAGTRLSVL.

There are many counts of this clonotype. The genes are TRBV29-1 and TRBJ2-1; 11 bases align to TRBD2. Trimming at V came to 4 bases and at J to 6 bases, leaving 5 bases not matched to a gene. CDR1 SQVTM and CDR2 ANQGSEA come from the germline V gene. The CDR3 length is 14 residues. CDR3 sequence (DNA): TGCAGCGTTGTAACTAGCGGGGGCCTCAATGAGCAGTTCTTC. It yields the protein CSVVTSGGLNEQFF.

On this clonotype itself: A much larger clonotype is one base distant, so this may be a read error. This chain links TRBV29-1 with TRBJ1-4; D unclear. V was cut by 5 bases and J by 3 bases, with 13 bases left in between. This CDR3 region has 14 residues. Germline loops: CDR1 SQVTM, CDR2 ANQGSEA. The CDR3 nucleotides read TGCAGCGTTCGACGGGTAATAGCTAATGAAAAACTGTTTTTT. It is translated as CSVRRVIANEKLFF.

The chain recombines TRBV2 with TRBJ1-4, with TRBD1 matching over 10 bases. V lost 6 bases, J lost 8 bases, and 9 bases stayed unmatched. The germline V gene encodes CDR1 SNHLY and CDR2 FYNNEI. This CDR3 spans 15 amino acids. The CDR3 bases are TGTGCCAGCAGCGATCCGGGACAGGGGAAAGAAAAACTGTTTTTT. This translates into CASSDPGQGKEKLFF.

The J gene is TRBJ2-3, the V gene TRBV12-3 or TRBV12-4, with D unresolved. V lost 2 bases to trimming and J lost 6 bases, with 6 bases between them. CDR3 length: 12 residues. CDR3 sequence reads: CASSLKRDTQYF. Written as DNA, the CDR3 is TGTGCCAGCAGTTTAAAGAGGGATACGCAGTATTTT.

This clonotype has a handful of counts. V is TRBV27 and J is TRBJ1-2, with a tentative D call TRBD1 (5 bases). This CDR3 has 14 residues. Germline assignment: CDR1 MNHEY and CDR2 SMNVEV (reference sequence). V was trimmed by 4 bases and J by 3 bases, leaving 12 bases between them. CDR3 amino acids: CASSSAGSYYGYTF. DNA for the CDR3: TGTGCCAGCAGTTCGGCAGGGAGTTACTATGGCTACACCTTC.

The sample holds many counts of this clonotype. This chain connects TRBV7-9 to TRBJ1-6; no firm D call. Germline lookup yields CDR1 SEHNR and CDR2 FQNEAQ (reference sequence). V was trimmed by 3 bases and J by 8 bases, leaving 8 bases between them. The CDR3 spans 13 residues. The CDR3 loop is CASSLPTDSPLHF. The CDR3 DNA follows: TGTGCCAGCAGCTTGCCTACAGATTCACCCCTCCACTTT.